The entry that follows covers one T cell receptor beta chain sequence. Germline trimming cut 7 bases from V and 1 base from J; bases unmatched to any gene: 8. Germline-derived CDR1 and CDR2 are LNHDA and SQIVND (reference sequence). This CDR3 is 16 amino acids long. Method: immunoSEQ multiplex PCR; TCRdb's copy keeps in-frame clones and lacks some. The sample has 150,000 or so clones, roughly 91% seen once; the top ten hold 1% to 1.4%. This sample was included in a study of T cell responses to AZD1222 COVID-19 vaccine. Material: peripheral blood, obtained 28 days after the second AZD1222 dose. This chain links TRBV19 with TRBJ2-5; 11 bases are shared with TRBD2. This clonotype originated in an adult who received the AZD1222 COVID-19 vaccine. CDR3 sequence (DNA): TGTGCCAGTAACACCGGGACTAGCGGTCGCCAAGAGACCCAGTACTTC. Translated: CASNTGTSGRQETQYF.